The subject of this entry is one TCR beta chain. Its antigen is unknown. This entry comes from a study of T cell responses to AZD1222 COVID-19 vaccine. Trimming removed 1 base at V and 10 bases at J, with 11 bases between. In germline, CDR1 is LGHDT, CDR2 YNNKEL (reference sequence). CDR3 size: 13 residues. Findings and limits, study-wide: Targeting of unmutated variant regions was reportedly seen in nearly half of spike-specific TCRs.

Assay: immunoSEQ multiplex PCR; the TCRdb copy retains only in-frame clones and omits some. The data show roughly 150,000 clones, with about 93% seen just once and roughly 3.7% held by the top ten. The sequence was collected from an adult in good health. This specimen consisted of peripheral blood, obtained on day 0 of AZD1222 vaccination. The chain links TRBV3-1 (or the pseudogene TRBV3-2) to TRBJ2-1, with D perhaps matching TRBD1 (5 bases). The CDR3 loop reads CASSQGRVMEQFF. In DNA, the CDR3 is TGTGCCAGCAGCCAAGGCAGGGTCATGGAGCAGTTCTTC.